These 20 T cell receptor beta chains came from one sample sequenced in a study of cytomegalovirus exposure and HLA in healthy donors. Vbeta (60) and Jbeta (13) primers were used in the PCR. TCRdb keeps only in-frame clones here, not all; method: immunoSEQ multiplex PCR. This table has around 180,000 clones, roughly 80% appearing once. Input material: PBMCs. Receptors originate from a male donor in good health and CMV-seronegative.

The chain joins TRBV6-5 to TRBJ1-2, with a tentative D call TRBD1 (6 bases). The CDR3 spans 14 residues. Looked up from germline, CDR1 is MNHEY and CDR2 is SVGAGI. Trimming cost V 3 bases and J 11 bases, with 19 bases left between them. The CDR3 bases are TGTGCCAGCAGTTATGCCGGGACACAAGGGGTTTACACCTTC. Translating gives CASSYAGTQGVYTF.

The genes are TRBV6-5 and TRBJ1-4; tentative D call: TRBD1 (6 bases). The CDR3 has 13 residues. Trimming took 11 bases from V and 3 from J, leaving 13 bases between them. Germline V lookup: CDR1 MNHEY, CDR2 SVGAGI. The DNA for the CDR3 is TGTGCCTCTCGGGCAGGGGCTAATGAAAAACTGTTTTTT. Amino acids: CASRAGANEKLFF.

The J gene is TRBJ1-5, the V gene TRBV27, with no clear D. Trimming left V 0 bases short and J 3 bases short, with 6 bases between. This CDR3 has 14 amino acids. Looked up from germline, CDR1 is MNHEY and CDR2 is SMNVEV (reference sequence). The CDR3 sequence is CASSLSGNNQPQHF. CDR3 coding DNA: TGTGCCAGCAGTTTATCGGGCAACAATCAGCCCCAGCATTTT.

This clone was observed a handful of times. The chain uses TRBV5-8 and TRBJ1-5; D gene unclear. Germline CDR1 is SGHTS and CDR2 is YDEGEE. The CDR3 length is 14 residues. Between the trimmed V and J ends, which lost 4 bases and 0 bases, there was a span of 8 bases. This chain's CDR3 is CASSQTDSNQPQHF. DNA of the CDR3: TGTGCCAGCAGCCAAACAGATAGCAATCAGCCCCAGCATTTT.

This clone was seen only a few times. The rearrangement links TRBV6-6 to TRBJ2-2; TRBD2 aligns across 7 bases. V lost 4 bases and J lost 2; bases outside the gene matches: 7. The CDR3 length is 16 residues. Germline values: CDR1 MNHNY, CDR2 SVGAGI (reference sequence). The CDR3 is CASSFGLAENTGELFF. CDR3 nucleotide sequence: TGTGCCAGCAGTTTTGGGCTAGCGGAAAACACCGGGGAGCTGTTTTTT.

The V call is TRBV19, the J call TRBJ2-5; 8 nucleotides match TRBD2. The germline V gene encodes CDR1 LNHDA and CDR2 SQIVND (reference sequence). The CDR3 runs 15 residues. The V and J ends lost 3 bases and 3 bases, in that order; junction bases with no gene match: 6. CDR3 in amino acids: CASSIGGALEETQYF. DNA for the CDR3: TGTGCCAGTAGTATCGGGGGGGCCTTAGAAGAGACCCAGTACTTC.

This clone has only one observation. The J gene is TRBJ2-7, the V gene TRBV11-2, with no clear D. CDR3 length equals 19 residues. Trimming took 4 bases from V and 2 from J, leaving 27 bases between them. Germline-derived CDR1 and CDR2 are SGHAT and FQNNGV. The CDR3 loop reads CASSSLALLARFYPYEQYF. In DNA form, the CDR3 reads TGTGCCAGCAGCTCCTTAGCCCTATTGGCCCGGTTTTACCCCTACGAGCAGTACTTC. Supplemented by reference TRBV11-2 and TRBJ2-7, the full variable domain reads EAGVAQSPRYKIIEKRQSVAFWCNPISGHATLYWYQQILGQGPKLLIQFQNNGVVDDSQLPKDRFSAERLKGVDSTLKIQPAKLEDSAVYLCASSSLALLARFYPYEQYFGPGTRLTVT.

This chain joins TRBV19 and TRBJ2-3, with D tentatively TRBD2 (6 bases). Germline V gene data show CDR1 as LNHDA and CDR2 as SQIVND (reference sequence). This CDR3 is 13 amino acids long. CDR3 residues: CATGVGGTDTQYF. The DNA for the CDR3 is TGTGCGACGGGGGTAGGGGGCACAGATACGCAGTATTTT.

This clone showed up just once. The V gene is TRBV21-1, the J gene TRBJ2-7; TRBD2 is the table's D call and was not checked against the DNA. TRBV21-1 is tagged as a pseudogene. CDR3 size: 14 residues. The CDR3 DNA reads TGTGCCAGCAGCACGGGACTAGTGGCCGGAGAGGAGTACTTC. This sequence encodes CASSTGLVAGEEYF.

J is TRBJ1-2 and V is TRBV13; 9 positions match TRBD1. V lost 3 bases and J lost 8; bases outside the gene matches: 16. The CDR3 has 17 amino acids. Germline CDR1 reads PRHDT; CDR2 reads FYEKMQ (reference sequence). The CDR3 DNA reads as TGTGCCAGCAGCTTTTCCGGGACAGGGTTATCTTTAGGAGGCTACACCTTC. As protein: CASSFSGTGLSLGGYTF.

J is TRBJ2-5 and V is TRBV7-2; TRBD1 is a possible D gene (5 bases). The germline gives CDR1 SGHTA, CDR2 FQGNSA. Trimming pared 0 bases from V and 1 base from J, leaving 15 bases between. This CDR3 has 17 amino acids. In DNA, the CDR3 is TGTGCCAGCAGCTTAGCGGGGCTGGGGAACTCCCAAGAGACCCAGTACTTC. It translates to CASSLAGLGNSQETQYF.

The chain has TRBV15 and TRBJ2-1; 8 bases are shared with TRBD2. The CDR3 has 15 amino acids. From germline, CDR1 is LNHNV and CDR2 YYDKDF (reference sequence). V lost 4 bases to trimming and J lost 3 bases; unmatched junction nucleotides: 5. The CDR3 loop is CATSKRLANYNEQFF. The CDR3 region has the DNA TGTGCCACCAGCAAACGACTAGCGAACTACAATGAGCAGTTCTTC.

The CDR3 bases are TGCGCCAGCAGCTTGGACAGGGGGCCCAATCAGCCCCAGCATTTT. This sequence encodes CASSLDRGPNQPQHF. This chain uses TRBV5-1 with TRBJ1-5, with TRBD1 identical over 9 bases. The CDR3 contains 15 residues. From germline, CDR1 is SGHRS and CDR2 YFSETQ. Germline trimming cut 0 bases from V and 3 bases from J; bases unmatched to any gene: 1.

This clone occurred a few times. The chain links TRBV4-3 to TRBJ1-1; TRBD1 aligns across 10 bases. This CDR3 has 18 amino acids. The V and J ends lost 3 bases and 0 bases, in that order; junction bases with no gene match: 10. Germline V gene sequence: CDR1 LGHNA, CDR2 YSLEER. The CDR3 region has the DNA TGCGCCAGCAGCCAGGATTCCGGGACAGGGGCCCTGAACACTGAAGCTTTCTTT. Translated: CASSQDSGTGALNTEAFF.

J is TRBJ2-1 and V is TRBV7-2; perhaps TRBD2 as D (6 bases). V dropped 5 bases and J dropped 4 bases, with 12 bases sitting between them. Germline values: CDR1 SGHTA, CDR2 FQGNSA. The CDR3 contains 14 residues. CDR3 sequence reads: CASSPIAEYNEQFF. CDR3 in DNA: TGTGCCAGCAGCCCCATAGCGGAATACAATGAGCAGTTCTTC.

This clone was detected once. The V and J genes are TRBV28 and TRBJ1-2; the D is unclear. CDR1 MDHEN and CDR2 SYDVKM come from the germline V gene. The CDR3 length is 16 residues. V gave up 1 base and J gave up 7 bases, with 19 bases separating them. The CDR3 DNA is TGTGCCAGCAGTTTATTAGTCGGGCAGAACGGAGGTGGCTACACCTTC. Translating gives CASSLLVGQNGGGYTF.

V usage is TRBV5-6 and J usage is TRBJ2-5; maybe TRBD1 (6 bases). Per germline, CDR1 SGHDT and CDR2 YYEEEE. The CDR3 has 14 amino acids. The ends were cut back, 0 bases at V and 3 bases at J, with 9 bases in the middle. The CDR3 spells CASSLEAGEETQYF. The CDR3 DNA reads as TGTGCCAGCAGCTTGGAGGCAGGGGAAGAGACCCAGTACTTC.

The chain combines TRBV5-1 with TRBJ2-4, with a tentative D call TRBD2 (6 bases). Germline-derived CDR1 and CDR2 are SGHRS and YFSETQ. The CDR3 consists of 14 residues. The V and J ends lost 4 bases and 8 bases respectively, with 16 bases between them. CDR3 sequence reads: CASSVRGLEDIQYF. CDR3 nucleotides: TGCGCCAGCAGCGTCCGGGGACTCGAGGACATTCAGTACTTC.

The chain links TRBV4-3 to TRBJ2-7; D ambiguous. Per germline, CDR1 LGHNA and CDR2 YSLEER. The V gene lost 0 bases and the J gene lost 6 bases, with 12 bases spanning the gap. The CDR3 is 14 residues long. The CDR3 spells CASSQDSSFGEQYF. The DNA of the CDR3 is TGCGCCAGCAGCCAAGATTCGAGTTTCGGCGAGCAGTACTTC.

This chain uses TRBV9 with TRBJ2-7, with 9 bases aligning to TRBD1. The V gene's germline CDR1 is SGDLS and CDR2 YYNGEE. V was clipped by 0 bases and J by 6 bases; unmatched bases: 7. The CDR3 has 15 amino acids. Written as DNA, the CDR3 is TGTGCCAGCAGCGTAGAGGGACAGGGAGGTTCCGAGCAGTACTTC. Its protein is CASSVEGQGGSEQYF.